The source of this T cell receptor beta chain is a study of GPR56 and killer-like receptors on CD4 memory cells (dated by TCRdb to 2018 to 2020). General notes on the study: The study proposed that progressive acquisition of KLRB1, KLRG1, GPR56 and then KLRF1 marks human CD4+ memory T-cell differentiation and cytokine production potential. Healthy blood donors in the study were described as age-matched to the liver disease patients, whose median age was 68 years. Study-level results and caveats: Overlap of TCR repertoires was especially pronounced between late populations 4 and 5, and partly extended to population 3. Clones dominating late populations 4 and 5 were also found in early populations 1 and 2, which the authors took as evidence for linear differentiation. Clonal frequency was low in the marker-negative population and increased progressively along the proposed pathway, with TCRbeta diversity decreasing accordingly. Rather than full repertoires, only the 100 most expanded clones per population were included in the diversity and similarity analyses.

As encoded in the germline V gene, CDR1 is MNHEY while CDR2 is SVGAGI. The CDR3 contains 14 residues, cysteine and phenylalanine counted. No DNA sequence was recorded. Frequency indicates this clonotype is medium-sized (0.01 to 0.1%); no count is kept. Its binding antigen is unknown. Five KLR/GPR56-defined CD4+ populations were enriched by fluorescence-activated cell sorting before TCRbeta sequencing. To test whether memory differentiation follows a linear pathway, the researchers sequenced TCRbeta repertoires from five CD4+ T-cell subsets, each defined by expression of KLRB1, KLRG1, GPR56 and KLRF1. TCR-sequenced cells came from peripheral blood of healthy control individuals, reported as five donors in the TCRbeta analysis figure. Heparinized peripheral blood was collected and all samples were processed within one hour of retrieval. Blood was diluted 1:2 in PBS, and peripheral blood mononuclear cells were then isolated from the diluted blood at room temperature by Biocoll density gradient centrifugation. Before flow sorting, CD4+ T cells were enriched from freshly isolated PBMCs by magnetic sorting with anti-CD4 MicroBeads. A BD FACSAria II was used to sort CD4+ T cells enriched from PBMCs of healthy donors according to marker expression. For surface staining, the researchers used Miltenyi Biotec antibodies: anti-KLRB1 clone 191B8, anti-KLRF1 clone 4A4.D10 and anti-KLRG1 clone REA261.

Reads for this sample came from an Illumina HiSeq 2500. For construction of sequencing libraries, the recombined TCRbeta locus was amplified according to a previously published PCR protocol. The study's processing was this. Reads whose average quality score was below 30 were removed, and the reads that remained were processed with IMSEQ. Vbeta gene, Jbeta gene and CDR3 amino acid sequence were used to define clonotypes. The Morisita-Horn index, computed on the top 100 expanded clones, was used to quantify repertoire overlap between populations. Renyi diversity profiles calculated on the top 100 expanded clones were used to evaluate clonal diversity. Based on TCRdb reprocessing of the reads, there is one entry per CDR3 protein sequence, and DNA is missing. V and J calls and clone size were set by TCRdb, not the authors. The sample has roughly 2,000 distinct CDR3 sequences on record. 4% of the sample lies in the top ten.

The rearrangement combines TRBV6-5 with TRBJ2-7; TCRdb picks TRBD1, but there is no DNA to check that call. The sample consisted of memory CD4+ T cells from blood. This receptor was obtained from a human donor in good health. CDR3 sequence: CASRNGQGAYEQYF.